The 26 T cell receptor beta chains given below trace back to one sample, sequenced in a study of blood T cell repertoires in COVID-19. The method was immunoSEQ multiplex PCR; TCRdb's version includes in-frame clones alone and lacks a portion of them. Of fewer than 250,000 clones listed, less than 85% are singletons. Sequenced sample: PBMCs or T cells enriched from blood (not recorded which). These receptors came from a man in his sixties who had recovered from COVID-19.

CDR3 DNA: TGTGCCAGCAGTGAAGGCCGAGCCGGGGAGCTGTTTTTT. This sequence encodes CASSEGRAGELFF. This chain joins TRBV6-1 and TRBJ2-2; D uncertain. The CDR3 spans 13 residues. Trimming cost V 1 base and J 6 bases, with 6 bases left between them. Germline V gene lookup returns CDR1 MNHNS and CDR2 SASEGT.

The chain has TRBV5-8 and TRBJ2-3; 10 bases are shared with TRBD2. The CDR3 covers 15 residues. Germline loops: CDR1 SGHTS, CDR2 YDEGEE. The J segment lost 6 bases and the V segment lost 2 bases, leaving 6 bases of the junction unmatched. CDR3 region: CASSLGTSVADTQYF. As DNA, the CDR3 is TGTGCCAGCAGCTTAGGGACTAGCGTGGCGGATACGCAGTATTTT.

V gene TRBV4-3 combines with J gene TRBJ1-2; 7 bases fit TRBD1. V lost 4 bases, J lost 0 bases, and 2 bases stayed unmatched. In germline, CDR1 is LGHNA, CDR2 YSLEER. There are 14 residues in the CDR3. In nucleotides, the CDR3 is TGCGCCAGCAGCCCAGGGGGGACTAACTATGGCTACACCTTC. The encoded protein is CASSPGGTNYGYTF.

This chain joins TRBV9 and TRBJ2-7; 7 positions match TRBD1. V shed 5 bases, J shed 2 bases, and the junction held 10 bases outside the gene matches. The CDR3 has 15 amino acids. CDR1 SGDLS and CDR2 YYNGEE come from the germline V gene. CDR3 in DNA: TGTGCCAGCAGTTACGCAGGGGGTACGACCTACGAGCAGTACTTC. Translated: CASSYAGGTTYEQYF.

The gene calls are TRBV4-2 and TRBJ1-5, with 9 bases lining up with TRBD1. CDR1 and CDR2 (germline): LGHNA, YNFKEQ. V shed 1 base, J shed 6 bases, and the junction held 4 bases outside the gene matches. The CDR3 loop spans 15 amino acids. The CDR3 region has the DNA TGTGCCAGCAGCCAAGGGGACAGGGACGGTCAGCCCCAGCATTTT. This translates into CASSQGDRDGQPQHF.

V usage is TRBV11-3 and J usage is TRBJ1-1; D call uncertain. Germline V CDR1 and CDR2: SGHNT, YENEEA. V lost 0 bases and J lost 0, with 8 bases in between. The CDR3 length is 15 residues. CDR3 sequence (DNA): TGTGCCAGCAGCTTAGAGGTCAGGATGAACACTGAAGCTTTCTTT. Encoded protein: CASSLEVRMNTEAFF.

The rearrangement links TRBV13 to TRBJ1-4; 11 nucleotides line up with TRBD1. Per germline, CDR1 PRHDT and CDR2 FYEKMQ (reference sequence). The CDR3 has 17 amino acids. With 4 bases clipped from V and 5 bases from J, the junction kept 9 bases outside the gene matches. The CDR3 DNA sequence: TGTGCCAGCAGCTCTCCGGACAGGGGGCGCCTGAATGAAAAACTGTTTTTT. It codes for CASSSPDRGRLNEKLFF. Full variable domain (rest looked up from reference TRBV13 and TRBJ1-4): AAGVIQSPRHLIKEKRETATLKCYPIPRHDTVYWYQQGPGQDPQFLISFYEKMQSDKGSIPDRFSAQQFSDYHSELNMSSLELGDSALYFCASSSPDRGRLNEKLFFGSGTQLSVL.

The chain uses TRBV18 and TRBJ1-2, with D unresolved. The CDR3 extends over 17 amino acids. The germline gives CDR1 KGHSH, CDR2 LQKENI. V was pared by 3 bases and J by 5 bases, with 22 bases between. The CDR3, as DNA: TGTGCCAGCTCACCCCAAGGCCCCAGACAAGCAATTTATGGCTACACCTTC. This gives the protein CASSPQGPRQAIYGYTF.

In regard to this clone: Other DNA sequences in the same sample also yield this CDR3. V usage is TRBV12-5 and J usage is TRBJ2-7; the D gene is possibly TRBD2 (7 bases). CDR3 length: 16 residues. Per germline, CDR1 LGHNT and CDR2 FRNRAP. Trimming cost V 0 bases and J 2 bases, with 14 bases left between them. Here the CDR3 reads CASGLVLGGGTYEQYF. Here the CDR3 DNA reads TGTGCTAGTGGTTTGGTACTAGGGGGGGGAACCTACGAGCAGTACTTC.

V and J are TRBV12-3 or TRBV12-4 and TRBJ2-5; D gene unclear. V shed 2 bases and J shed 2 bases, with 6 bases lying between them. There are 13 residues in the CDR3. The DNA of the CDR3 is TGTGCCAGCAGTTTACTGTTACAAGAGACCCAGTACTTC. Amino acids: CASSLLLQETQYF.

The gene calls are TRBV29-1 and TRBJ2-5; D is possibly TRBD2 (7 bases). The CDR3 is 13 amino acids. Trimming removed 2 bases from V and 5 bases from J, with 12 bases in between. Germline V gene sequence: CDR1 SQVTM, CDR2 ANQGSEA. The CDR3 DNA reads TGCAGCGTTGAACTGGGGGGGCGGGAGACCCAGTACTTC. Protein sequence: CSVELGGRETQYF.

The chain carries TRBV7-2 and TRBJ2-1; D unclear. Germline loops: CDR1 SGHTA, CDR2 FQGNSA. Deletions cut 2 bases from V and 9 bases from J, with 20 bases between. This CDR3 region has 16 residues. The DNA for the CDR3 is TGTGCCAGCAGCTTACTCCGGGTTTCCCAAGGCAGTGAGCAGTTCTTC. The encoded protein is CASSLLRVSQGSEQFF.

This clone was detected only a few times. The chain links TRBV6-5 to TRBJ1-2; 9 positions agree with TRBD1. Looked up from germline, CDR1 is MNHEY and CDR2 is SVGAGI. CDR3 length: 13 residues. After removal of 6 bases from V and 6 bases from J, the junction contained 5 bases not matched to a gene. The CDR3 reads CASSPTGGHGYTF. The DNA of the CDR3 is TGTGCCAGCAGCCCCACAGGGGGCCATGGCTACACCTTC.

The CDR3 sequence is CASSDPGQGSETQYF. The DNA of the CDR3 is TGTGCCAGCAGCGATCCTGGACAGGGCAGTGAGACCCAGTACTTC. The chain has TRBV5-5 and TRBJ2-5, with 8 bases fitting TRBD1. CDR1 SGHKS and CDR2 YYEKEE come from the germline V gene (reference sequence). This CDR3 comprises 15 residues. Germline trimming cut 4 bases from V and 5 bases from J; bases unmatched to any gene: 10. The full variable domain, completed using reference TRBV5-5 and TRBJ2-5, is DAGVTQSPTHLIKTRGQQVTLRCSPISGHKSVSWYQQVLGQGPQFIFQYYEKEERGRGNFPDRFSARQFPNYSSELNVNALLLGDSALYLCASSDPGQGSETQYFGPGTRLLVL.

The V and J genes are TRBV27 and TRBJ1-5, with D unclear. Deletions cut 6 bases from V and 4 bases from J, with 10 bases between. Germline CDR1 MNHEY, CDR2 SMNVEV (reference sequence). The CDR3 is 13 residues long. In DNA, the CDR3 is TGTGCCAGCAGGCCTATAGTAAATCAGCCCCAGCATTTT. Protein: CASRPIVNQPQHF.

The CDR3 sequence: CSTHLNYGYTF. The CDR3 DNA sequence: TGCAGTACCCACCTAAACTATGGCTACACCTTC. The chain recombines TRBV20-1 with TRBJ1-2; no clear D gene. The germline V gene has CDR1 DFQATT and CDR2 SNEGSKA (reference sequence). V was shortened by 8 bases and J by 2 bases, with 9 bases between the two germline ends. This CDR3 spans 11 amino acids.

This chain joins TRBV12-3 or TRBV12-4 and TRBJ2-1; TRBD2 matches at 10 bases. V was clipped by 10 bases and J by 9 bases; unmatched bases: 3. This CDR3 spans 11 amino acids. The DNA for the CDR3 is TGTGCCACGGGACTAGCGACTGAGCAGTTCTTC. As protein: CATGLATEQFF.

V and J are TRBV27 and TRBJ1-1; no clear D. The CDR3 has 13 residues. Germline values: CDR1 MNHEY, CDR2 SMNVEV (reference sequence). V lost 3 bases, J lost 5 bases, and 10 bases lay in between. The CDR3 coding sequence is TGTGCCAGCAGTTTTGGGCCTGGGACTGAAGCTTTCTTT. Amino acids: CASSFGPGTEAFF.

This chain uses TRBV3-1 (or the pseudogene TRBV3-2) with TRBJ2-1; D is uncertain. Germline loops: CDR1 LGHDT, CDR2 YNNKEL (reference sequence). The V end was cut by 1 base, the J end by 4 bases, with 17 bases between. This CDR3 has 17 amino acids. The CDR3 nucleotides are TGTGCCAGCAGCCAAGGAAACCTAGGTGGTGGGTACAATGAGCAGTTCTTC. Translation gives CASSQGNLGGGYNEQFF.

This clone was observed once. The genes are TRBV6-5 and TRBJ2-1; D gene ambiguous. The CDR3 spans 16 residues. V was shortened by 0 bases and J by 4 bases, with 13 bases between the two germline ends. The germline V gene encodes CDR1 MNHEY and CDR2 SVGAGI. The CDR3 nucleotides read TGTGCCAGCAGTTACTCTTCCGGTCCGCTATACAATGAGCAGTTCTTC. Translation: CASSYSSGPLYNEQFF.

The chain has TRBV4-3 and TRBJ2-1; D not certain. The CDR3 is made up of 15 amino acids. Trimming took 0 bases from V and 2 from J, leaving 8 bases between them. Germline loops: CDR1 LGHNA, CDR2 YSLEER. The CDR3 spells CASSQDAQTYNEQFF. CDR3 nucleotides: TGCGCCAGCAGCCAAGATGCACAGACCTACAATGAGCAGTTCTTC.

This CDR3 is CASSPPGTNYGYTF. CDR3 nucleotides: TGTGCCAGCAGCCCCCCTGGCACGAACTATGGCTACACCTTC. The J gene is TRBJ1-2, the V gene TRBV7-9; D gene uncertain. CDR1 and CDR2 (germline): SEHNR, FQNEAQ (reference sequence). This CDR3 has 14 amino acids. Trimming pared 5 bases from V and 2 bases from J, leaving 12 bases between.

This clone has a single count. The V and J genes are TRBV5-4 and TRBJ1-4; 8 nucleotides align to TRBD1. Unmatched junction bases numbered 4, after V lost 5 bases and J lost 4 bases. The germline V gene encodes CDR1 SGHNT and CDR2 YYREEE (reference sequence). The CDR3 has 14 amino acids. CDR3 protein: CASSSTGDNEKLFF. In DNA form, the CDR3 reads TGTGCCAGCAGTTCGACAGGGGATAATGAAAAACTGTTTTTT. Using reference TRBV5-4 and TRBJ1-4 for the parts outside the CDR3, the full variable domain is ETGVTQSPTHLIKTRGQQVTLRCSSQSGHNTVSWYQQALGQGPQFIFQYYREEENGRGNFPPRFSGLQFPNYSSELNVNALELDDSALYLCASSSTGDNEKLFFGSGTQLSVL.

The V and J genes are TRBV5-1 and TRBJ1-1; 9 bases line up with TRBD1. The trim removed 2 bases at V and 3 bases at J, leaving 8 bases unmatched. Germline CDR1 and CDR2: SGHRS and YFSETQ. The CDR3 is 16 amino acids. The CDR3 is CASSFTGGPGDTEAFF. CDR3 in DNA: TGCGCCAGCAGCTTTACAGGGGGCCCGGGGGACACTGAAGCTTTCTTT.

CDR3 loop: CASSARDRDEKLFF. The DNA of the CDR3 is TGCGCCAGCAGCGCACGGGACAGGGATGAAAAACTGTTTTTT. V is TRBV4-3 and J is TRBJ1-4; 9 bases fit TRBD1. Germline CDR1 and CDR2: LGHNA and YSLEER. CDR3 length: 14 residues. Trimming took 5 bases from V and 6 from J; bases not matched to a gene: 4.

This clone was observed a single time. This CDR3 is CASSYLADTQYF. As DNA, the CDR3 is TGTGCCAGCAGCTACCTAGCAGATACGCAGTATTTT. The gene calls are TRBV2 and TRBJ2-3; D remains unclear. The CDR3 loop spans 12 amino acids. Germline CDR1 and CDR2: SNHLY and FYNNEI. Trimming shortened V by 6 bases and J by 4 bases, and 8 bases separated the two germline ends.